Below, one T cell receptor beta chain is given with its context. Its antigen remains unidentified. Generation of TCR cDNA used 5'RACE template switching (which added a universal primer site and UMIs). TCRdb passed the 5' RACE reads through MiXCR, listing each CDR3 protein once. In the table there are approximately 610,000 distinct CDR3 sequences, less than 20% of which are singletons. This CDR3 region has 13 residues. Trimming took 3 bases from V and 4 from J, leaving 9 bases between them. Germline V gives CDR1 SGHRS, CDR2 YFSETQ. This sample was taken from a study of T cells after yellow fever vaccination. About the study: In the case of low-cell-number fractions, SMART-Seq v4 Ultra Low Input was used for preparation.

General study points: Some clonotypes were seen in both the CD4 and the CD8 compartments. These made up a small share and likely arose from convergent recombination. Re-detected after boosting: most primary clones, around 97% of CD4 and roughly 88% of CD8.

Sequenced material: PBMCs, taken around 5 days after the first yellow fever vaccination. This TCR was recovered from a man between 18 and 29 years old who received the YFV17D yellow fever vaccine. This rearrangement joins TRBV5-1 to TRBJ2-3; the D is unclear. CDR3: CASSSQTPDTQYF. As DNA, the CDR3 is TGCGCCAGCAGCTCCCAGACCCCAGATACGCAGTATTTT.